This paragraph covers one T cell receptor (beta chain) sequence. Its binding antigen is unknown. No clone much larger than this one lies a single base away; base qualities are absent. As encoded in the germline V gene (reference sequence), CDR1 is SGHKS while CDR2 is YYEKEE. Trimmed from V: 4 bases; trimmed from J: 0 bases; junction bases lacking a gene match: 6. The CDR3 goes from the cysteine to the phenylalanine over 17 residues. Here the CDR3 DNA is all that survives: 51 bases in frame from base 1. The record originates from a study of cytomegalovirus exposure and HLA in healthy donors (dated by TCRdb to about 2017). The study in broad terms: An earlier analysis of several hundred of the donors reported roughly 270 Gb of sequence data and roughly 110 million unique TCR beta sequences from around 200 million T cells. An early release covering roughly 640 HLA-typed donors comprised around 300 gigabases of sequencing data and around 80 million unique TCR sequences. Among the roughly 400 genotyped donors, approximately 77% belonged to the genetic ancestry cluster associated with self-reported Caucasian donors. The aim of the study was to test whether cataloging public T cell receptors could identify signatures of past pathogen exposure. The study used immunosequencing to profile the T cell repertoires of 600 to 850 subjects and linked those repertoires to cytomegalovirus serostatus. In addition to the first cohort of approximately 650 subjects, a separate validation cohort of some 120 different subjects was used. To predict cytomegalovirus infection status, the study combined high-throughput TCR immunosequencing, statistical association of individual TCRs with disease status, and machine learning. A later analysis re-examined previously published TCR beta repertoires from over 500 donors and added high-resolution HLA genotyping to investigate patterns of TCR occurrence. The later analysis used no new phenotypic data to find candidate immune exposures, relying instead on TCR beta sequences and their occurrence across donors. In an earlier analysis of over 550 of the donors, high-throughput TCR beta sequencing was used to judge whether each TCR beta V gene segment behaved as functional or pseudogenic. Alongside the repertoire data, information on donor age, sex, ethnicity and CMV serostatus was compiled. In a later genetic analysis, genome-wide SNP genotypes for about three fifths of the 666 donors were used, and that subset was treated as a discovery cohort. Every discovery cohort repertoire had been produced on one sequencing platform. Class I and class II HLA loci were covered by the typing at four-digit resolution. Typing coverage varied by locus: roughly 620-640 donors for A, B, C, DRB1 and DQB1; more than 500 for DQA1; approximately 570 for DPA1; approximately 490 for DPB1. Five DR-DQ haplotypes were treated as single units for association and clustering because of strong linkage in the cohort. On average, roughly 200,000 unique TCR beta nucleotide sequences were sequenced per donor among more than 350 genotyped donors of the cohort, with roughly 18% of those sequences being non-productive. What the work shows at the level of the full study, not this receptor alone: Because some donors lacked HLA typing at each locus, the association tests relied only on the typed subset. In an earlier analysis of a few hundred of the donors, most TCR beta V segments were observed in productive rearrangements about 87% or about 30% of the time, broadly matching IMGT annotations. Some IMGT-functional V segments, including TRBV6-2 and TRBV6-3, could not be distinguished by the 87-base-pair reads and were therefore excluded. Most TCR sequences were observed very rarely across donors, whereas some public TCRs were present in many individuals. In a later analysis, TCR association rates were found to vary across HLA loci, with the most associated TCRs seen for DRB1 alleles and the fewest for HLA-C alleles. In a later analysis, most CMV-associated TCR beta chains were found to appear HLA-restricted, with HLA associations seemingly driven largely by CMV exposure. In a later genetic analysis, a missense DCLRE1C variant was associated with V-gene and J-gene trimming of TCR beta chains, and the association was replicated in an independent cohort. A later analysis found that HLA-associated TCR beta chains were more clonally expanded and had lower generation probabilities than equally common non-associated chains. This cohort had only TCR beta chains sequenced, and the lack of alpha or paired-chain data limited which features could be detected. The authors suggested that the approach could potentially be extended to other disease states and immunological phenotypes. In a later analysis, several top co-occurrence clusters were reported to appear linked to parvovirus B19, influenza, CMV and Epstein-Barr virus. When HLA alleles, especially DR and DQ, strongly co-occurred, TCR associations were difficult to assign to individual alleles. A further reported finding was that TCR beta sequences accurately predicted the HLA-A and HLA-B alleles for most subjects in the first cohort. Immune exposure information for the cohort was limited to CMV serostatus. A total of 150 to 200 TCR beta chains were listed by the study as associated with cytomegalovirus. Linkage disequilibrium might explain the correlated functional status among segregating V segments, but an unknown experimental factor could not be ruled out. A later genetic analysis reported fewer N-insertions in productive TCRs among donors in an Asian-associated ancestry cluster than the roughly 620-donor mean. In vitro tests confirmed that a few of the cytomegalovirus-associated TCR beta chains recognize cytomegalovirus antigens. Presence/absence analyses assumed roughly uniform sequencing depth across donors, an assumption that may not hold. In a later analysis, 15,000 to 20,000 TCR beta sequences were associated with specific HLA alleles at a false discovery rate of 0.05. The classifier was reported to diagnose cytomegalovirus status with high specificity and sensitivity in both the original and validation cohorts. Because counts were too low, about 18 rarely observed V segments, including chromosome 9 orphons, were excluded from the earlier analysis of roughly 580 of the donors. The sequencing pipeline was judged likely to have produced a cluster of highly shared sequence variants as a technical artifact.

The library was prepared using the immunoSEQ multiplex PCR assay. For the multiplex PCR, a mixture combining 60 forward primers for TCR Vbeta segments and 13 reverse primers for TCR Jbeta segments was used. The CDR3 region of rearranged TCR beta genes was amplified from genomic DNA with a multiplex PCR assay. The amplified TCR beta libraries were sequenced on the Illumina HiSeq System as 87-base-pair reads. Processing in the source paper ran as follows. A later analysis counted approximately 76 million unique TCR beta chains across the 650 to 700 repertoires, and roughly 10 million of these chains were shared by at least two donors. Raw reads were error-corrected and collapsed into unique sequences by a nearest-neighbor algorithm in which closely related sequences were merged to remove PCR and sequencing errors. Alignment of CDR3 sequences to IMGT reference sequences was used to assign V, D and J gene segments. Each retained sequence needed at least a six-nucleotide match to both a V gene segment and a J gene segment. A rearrangement counted as productive if the CDR3 had no stop codons and remained in frame with V and J, and every other rearrangement counted as non-productive. CDR3 was defined according to IMGT convention as the region running from the second conserved V-encoded cysteine to the conserved J-encoded phenylalanine. The earlier analysis of about 590 of the donors excluded sequences that lacked an unambiguous match to a single V gene segment. In an earlier analysis of 450 to 750 of the donors, a V segment was called functional when productive rearrangements were above 56.7%, and segregating when the standard deviation between donors exceeded 5%. To diagnose cytomegalovirus status from the catalog of TCR beta chain sequences, a statistical classification framework was built. A later analysis assigned V and J genes by comparing TCR nucleotide sequences with IMGT/GENE-DB human TR gene sequences. Using the TCRdist pipeline, a later analysis assigned CDR3 sequences along with most-parsimonious VDJ recombination scenarios. In a later analysis, each TCR beta chain was defined by its CDR3 amino acid sequence together with its V-gene family, and reads without a unique V-gene family were excluded. To address suspected cross-contamination and a sequencing artifact, a later analysis removed approximately 600 highly shared, low-generation-probability nucleotide sequences. A later analysis calculated a clonal expansion index for each public chain from normalized within-repertoire ranks of inferred template counts. In a later analysis, generation probabilities were computed using a VDJ recombination model fitted to out-of-frame rearrangements, and the results were checked against IGoR. A later analysis scored TCR-TCR, TCR-HLA and TCR-CMV co-occurrence with hypergeometric tests, applying a repertoire-size bias correction to TCR pairs. A later analysis estimated false discovery rates by permuting HLA or CMV assignments 20 times. In a later analysis, co-occurring TCRs were grouped using DBSCAN, with TCRdist sequence similarity added in when clustering inside HLA-allele-positive subsets. Repertoires with fewer than 30,000 or more than 120,000 public chains were left out of co-occurrence clustering, as were a handful of repertoires with anomalous nucleotide sharing. TCRdb limited this immuneACCESS table to in-frame rearrangements with V and J called. A share of clones is missing; checked studies link under half to unresolved V genes, and the rest is unexplained. Clonal size and the V and J genes are those of that table, whereas D and trimming came from the DNA. Across this sample there are about 130,000 clones, with approximately 80% seen only once. 13% of the sample rests with the top ten.

The cohort consisted of 650 to 850 healthy bone marrow donors. Cohort members were all nominally healthy when sampled, although unrecorded immune exposures were likely present. The donor tested CMV seropositive, placing the donor among the approximately 290 seropositive members of the cohort. A peripheral blood sample was provided by each donor, and peripheral blood mononuclear cells were used for TCR beta sequencing. Genomic DNA extraction from the blood cell samples was performed with the Qiagen DNeasy Blood Extraction Kit. Sequencing used PBMCs. The chain was built from TRBV5-5 and TRBJ2-2, with 10 bases matching TRBD1. The origin of this receptor is a woman in her forties in good health and CMV-seropositive. The DNA is TGTGCCAGCAGCACCGGACAGGGGGTTTCGAACACCGGGGAGCTGTTTTTT. It translates as CASSTGQGVSNTGELFF.